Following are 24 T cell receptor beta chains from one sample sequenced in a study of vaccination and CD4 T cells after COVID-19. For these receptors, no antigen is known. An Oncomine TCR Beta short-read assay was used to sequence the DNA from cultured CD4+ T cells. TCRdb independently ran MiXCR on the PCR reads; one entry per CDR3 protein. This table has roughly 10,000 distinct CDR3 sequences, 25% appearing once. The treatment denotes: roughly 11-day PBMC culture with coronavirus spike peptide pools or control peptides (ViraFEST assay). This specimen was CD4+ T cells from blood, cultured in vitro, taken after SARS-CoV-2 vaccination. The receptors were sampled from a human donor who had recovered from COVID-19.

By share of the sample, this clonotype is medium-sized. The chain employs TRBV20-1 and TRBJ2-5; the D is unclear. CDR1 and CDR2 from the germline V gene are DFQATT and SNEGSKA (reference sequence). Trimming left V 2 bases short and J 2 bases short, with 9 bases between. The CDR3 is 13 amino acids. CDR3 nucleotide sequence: TGCAGTGCTAGACGAGACAATCAAGAGACCCAGTACTTC. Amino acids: CSARRDNQETQYF.

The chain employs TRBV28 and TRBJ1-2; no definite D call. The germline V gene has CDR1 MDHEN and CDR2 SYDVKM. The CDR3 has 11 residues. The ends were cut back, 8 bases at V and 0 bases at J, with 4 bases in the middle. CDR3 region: CASQTNYGYTF. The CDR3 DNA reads TGTGCCAGCCAGACTAACTATGGCTACACCTTC.

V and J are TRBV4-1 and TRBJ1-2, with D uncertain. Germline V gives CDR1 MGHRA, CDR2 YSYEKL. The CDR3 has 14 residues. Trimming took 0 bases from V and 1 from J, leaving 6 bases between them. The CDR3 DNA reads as TGCGCCAGCAGCCAAGACTTCCTTAACTATGGCTACACCTTC. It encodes CASSQDFLNYGYTF.

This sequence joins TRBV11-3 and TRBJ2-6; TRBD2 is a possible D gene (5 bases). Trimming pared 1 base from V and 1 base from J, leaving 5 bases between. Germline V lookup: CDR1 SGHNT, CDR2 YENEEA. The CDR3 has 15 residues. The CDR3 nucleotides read TGTGCCAGCAGCTTAGGGGAGTCTGGGGCCAACGTCCTGACTTTC. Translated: CASSLGESGANVLTF.

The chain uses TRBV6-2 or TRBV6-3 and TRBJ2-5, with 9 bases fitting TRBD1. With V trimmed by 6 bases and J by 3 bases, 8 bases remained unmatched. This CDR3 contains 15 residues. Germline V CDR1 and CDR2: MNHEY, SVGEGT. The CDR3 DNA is TGTGCCAGCAGCAGCGGACAGGGGACGGAAGAGACCCAGTACTTC. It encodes CASSSGQGTEETQYF.

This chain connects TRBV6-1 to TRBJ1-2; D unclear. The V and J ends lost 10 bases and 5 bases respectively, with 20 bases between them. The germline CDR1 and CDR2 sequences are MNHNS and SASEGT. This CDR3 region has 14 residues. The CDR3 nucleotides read TGTGCCACCCTACCCTTTCAGGACCATTATGGCTACACCTTC. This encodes CATLPFQDHYGYTF.

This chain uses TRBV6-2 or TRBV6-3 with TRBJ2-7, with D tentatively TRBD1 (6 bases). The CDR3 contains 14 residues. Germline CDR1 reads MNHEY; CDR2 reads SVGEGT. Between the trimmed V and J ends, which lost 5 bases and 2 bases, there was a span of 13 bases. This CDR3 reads CASSRGWTAYEQYF. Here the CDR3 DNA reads TGTGCCAGCAGTCGAGGGTGGACAGCCTACGAGCAGTACTTC.

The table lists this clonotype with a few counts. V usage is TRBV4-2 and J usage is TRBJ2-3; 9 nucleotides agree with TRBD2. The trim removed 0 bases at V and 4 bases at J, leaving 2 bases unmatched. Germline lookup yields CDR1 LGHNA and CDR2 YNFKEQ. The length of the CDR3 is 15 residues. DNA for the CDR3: TGTGCCAGCAGCCAAGAGCGGGGGGGCCCAGATACGCAGTATTTT. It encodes CASSQERGGPDTQYF.

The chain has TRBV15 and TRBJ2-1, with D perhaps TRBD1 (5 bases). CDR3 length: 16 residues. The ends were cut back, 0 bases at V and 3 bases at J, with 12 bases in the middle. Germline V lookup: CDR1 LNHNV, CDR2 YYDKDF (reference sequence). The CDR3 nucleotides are TGTGCCACCAGCAGAGATTGGTGGCAGGGCTACAATGAGCAGTTCTTC. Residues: CATSRDWWQGYNEQFF.

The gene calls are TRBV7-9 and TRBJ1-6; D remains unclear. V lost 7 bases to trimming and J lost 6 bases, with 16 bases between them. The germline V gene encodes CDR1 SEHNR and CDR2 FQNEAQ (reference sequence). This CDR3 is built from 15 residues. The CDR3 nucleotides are TGTGCCAGCACCCCGTGGCCCCCTATTAATTCACCCCTCCACTTT. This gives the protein CASTPWPPINSPLHF.

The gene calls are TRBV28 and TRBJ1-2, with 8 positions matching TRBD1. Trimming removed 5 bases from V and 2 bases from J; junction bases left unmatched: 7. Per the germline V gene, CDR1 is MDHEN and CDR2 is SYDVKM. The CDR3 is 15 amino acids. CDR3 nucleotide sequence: TGTGCCAGCAGTCTATCGGACAGGGCGAACTATGGCTACACCTTC. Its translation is CASSLSDRANYGYTF.

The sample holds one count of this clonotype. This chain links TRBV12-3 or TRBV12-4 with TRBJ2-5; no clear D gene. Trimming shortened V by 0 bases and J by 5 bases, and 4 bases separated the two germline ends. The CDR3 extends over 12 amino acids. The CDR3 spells CASSLASETQYF. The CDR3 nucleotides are TGTGCCAGCAGTTTAGCGTCGGAGACCCAGTACTTC.

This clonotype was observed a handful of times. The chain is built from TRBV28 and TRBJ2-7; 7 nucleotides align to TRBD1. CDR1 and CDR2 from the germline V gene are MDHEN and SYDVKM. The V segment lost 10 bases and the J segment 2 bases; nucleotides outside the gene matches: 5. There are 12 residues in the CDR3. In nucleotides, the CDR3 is TGTGCCACAGGGGGTGGCACCTACGAGCAGTACTTC. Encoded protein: CATGGGTYEQYF.

CDR3 coding DNA: TGTGCCAGCAGTTCGCAGGGTGCGAGTTCACCCCTCCACTTT. Its protein is CASSSQGASSPLHF. This chain joins TRBV6-2 or TRBV6-3 and TRBJ1-6; tentative D call: TRBD1 (5 bases). The CDR3 consists of 14 residues. The germline V gene encodes CDR1 MNHEY and CDR2 SVGEGT. The V and J ends lost 4 bases and 9 bases respectively, with 13 bases between them.

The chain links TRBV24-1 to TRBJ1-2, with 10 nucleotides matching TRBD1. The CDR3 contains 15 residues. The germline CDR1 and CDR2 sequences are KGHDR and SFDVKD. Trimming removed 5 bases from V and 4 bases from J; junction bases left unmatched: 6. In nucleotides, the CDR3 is TGTGCCACCAGTGGCCGGGACAGGGGCACCTATGGCTACACCTTC. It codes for CATSGRDRGTYGYTF.

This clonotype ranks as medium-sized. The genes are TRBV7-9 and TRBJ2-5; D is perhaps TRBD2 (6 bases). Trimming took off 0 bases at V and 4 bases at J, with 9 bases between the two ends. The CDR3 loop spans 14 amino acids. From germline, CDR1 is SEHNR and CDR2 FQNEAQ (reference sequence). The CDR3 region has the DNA TGTGCCAGCAGCTTAGCGCGGGGTCTAGAGACCCAGTACTTC. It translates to CASSLARGLETQYF. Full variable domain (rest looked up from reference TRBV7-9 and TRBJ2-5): DTGVSQNPRHKITKRGQNVTFRCDPISEHNRLYWYRQTLGQGPEFLTYFQNEAQLEKSRLLSDRFSAERPKGSFSTLEIQRTEQGDSAMYLCASSLARGLETQYFGPGTRLLVL.

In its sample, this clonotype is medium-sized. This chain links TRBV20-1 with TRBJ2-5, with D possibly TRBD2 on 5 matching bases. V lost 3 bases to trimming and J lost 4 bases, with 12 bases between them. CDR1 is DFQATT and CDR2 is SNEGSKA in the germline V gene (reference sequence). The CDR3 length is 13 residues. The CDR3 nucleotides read TGCAGTGCTAGCCCCCTAGCCCGAGAGACCCAGTACTTC. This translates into CSASPLARETQYF.

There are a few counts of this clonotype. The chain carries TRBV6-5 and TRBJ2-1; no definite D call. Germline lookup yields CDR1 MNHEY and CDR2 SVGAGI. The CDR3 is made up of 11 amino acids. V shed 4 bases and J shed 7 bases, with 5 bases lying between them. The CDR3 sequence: CASSWRNEQFF. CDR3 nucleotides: TGTGCCAGCAGTTGGCGGAATGAGCAGTTCTTC.

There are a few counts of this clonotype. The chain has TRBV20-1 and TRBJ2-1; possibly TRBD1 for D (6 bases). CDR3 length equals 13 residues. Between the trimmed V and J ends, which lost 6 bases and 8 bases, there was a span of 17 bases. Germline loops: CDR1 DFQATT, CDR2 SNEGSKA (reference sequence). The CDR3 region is CSAPPRGGYEQFF. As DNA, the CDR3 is TGCAGTGCCCCTCCCAGGGGTGGGTATGAGCAGTTCTTC.

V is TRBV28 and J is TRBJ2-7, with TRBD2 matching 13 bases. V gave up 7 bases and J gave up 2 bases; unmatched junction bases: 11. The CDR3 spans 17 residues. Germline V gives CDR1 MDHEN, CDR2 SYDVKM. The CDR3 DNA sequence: TGTGCCAGCACCCACCTTTTTGGGACTAGCGGGGCCTACGAGCAGTACTTC. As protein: CASTHLFGTSGAYEQYF.

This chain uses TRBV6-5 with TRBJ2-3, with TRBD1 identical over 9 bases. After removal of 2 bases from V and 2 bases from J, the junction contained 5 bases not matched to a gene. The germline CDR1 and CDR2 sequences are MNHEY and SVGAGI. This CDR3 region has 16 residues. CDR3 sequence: CASSYGQGRLTDTQYF. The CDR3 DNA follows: TGTGCCAGCAGTTACGGACAGGGGAGACTCACAGATACGCAGTATTTT.

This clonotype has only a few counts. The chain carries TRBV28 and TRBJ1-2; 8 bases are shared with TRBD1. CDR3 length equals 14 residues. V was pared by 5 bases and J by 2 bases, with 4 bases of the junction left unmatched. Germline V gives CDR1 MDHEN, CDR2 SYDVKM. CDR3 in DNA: TGTGCCAGCAGTACAAGGACAGGGAACTATGGCTACACCTTC. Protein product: CASSTRTGNYGYTF.

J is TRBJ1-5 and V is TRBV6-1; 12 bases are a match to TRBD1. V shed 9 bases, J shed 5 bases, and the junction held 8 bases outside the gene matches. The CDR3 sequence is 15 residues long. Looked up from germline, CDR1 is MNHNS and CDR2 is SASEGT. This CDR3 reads CASTGTGGADQPQHF. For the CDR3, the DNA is TGTGCCAGTACCGGGACAGGGGGCGCAGATCAGCCCCAGCATTTT.

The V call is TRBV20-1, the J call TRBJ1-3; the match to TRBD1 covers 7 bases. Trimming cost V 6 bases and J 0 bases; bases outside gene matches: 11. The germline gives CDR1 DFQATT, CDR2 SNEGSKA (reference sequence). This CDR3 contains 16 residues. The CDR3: CSASQGVLRSGNTIYF. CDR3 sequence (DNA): TGCAGTGCCAGCCAGGGGGTACTACGCTCTGGAAACACCATATATTTT.